The entry below gives a single T cell receptor beta chain sequence along with its context. The data are from a study of blood T cell repertoires in COVID-19. Profiled with immunoSEQ multiplex PCR; TCRdb holds only in-frame clones, not every one. The sample gives hundreds of thousands of clones, around 87% of which show up once; approximately 1.6% is in the top ten. Germline lookup yields CDR1 SGHVS and CDR2 FNYEAQ. V shed 1 base and J 2 bases; nucleotides not matched to a gene: 6. There are 18 residues in the CDR3. The clonotype was recovered from a woman between 40 and 55 years old who had recovered from COVID-19. The sample consisted of peripheral blood. The J gene is TRBJ1-5, the V gene TRBV7-6; 12 bases line up with TRBD1. The DNA of the CDR3 is TGTGCCAGCAGCTTAGGGGACAGGGGGCGAGTTGGCAATCAGCCCCAGCATTTT. Its protein product is CASSLGDRGRVGNQPQHF.